The 21 T cell receptor beta chains listed next were all sequenced from one sample in a study of cytomegalovirus exposure and HLA in healthy donors (dated by TCRdb to 2015 to 2018). Libraries were made using the immunoSEQ multiplex PCR assay. Drawn from immuneACCESS, this table holds only the in-frame rearrangements with V and J called that TCRdb kept. Clones are partly lost; checked studies trace under half to an unresolved V gene and leave the rest unexplained. This sample gives about 58,000 clones in total; roughly 90% of them show up just once. Clones ranked in the top ten supply roughly 1% of the sample. Sequenced input: PBMCs. These receptors all come from a man aged 18 to 29 in good health and CMV-seronegative.

The V call is TRBV7-6, the J call TRBJ1-1; a weak D match, TRBD1 (6 bases). Germline values: CDR1 SGHVS, CDR2 FNYEAQ. The CDR3 sequence is 15 residues long. V lost 5 bases to trimming and J lost 3 bases, with 16 bases between them. In DNA form, the CDR3 reads TGTGCCAGCAGCCCAGGGCGGGGGGCACACACTGAAGCTTTCTTT. Translating it yields CASSPGRGAHTEAFF.

This chain uses TRBV5-1 with TRBJ2-7; 7 nucleotides match TRBD1. Germline V gene sequence: CDR1 SGHRS, CDR2 YFSETQ. V lost 4 bases and J lost 6; bases outside the gene matches: 10. CDR3 size: 14 residues. As DNA, the CDR3 is TGCGCCAGCAGCCCGACGACAGGGTCGCGCGAGCAGTACTTC. This gives the protein CASSPTTGSREQYF.

The chain carries TRBV18 and TRBJ1-4; unclear D gene. Germline CDR1 KGHSH, CDR2 LQKENI. The CDR3 has 15 residues. Trimming removed 3 bases from V and 3 bases from J, with 11 bases in between. The CDR3 sequence: CASSPMEGSNEKLFF. CDR3 bases: TGTGCCAGCTCACCGATGGAGGGTTCTAATGAAAAACTGTTTTTT.

The DNA of the CDR3 is TGTGCCGCCGGGGGGCCCCAGCATTTT. Amino acid sequence: CAAGGPQHF. This chain joins TRBV14 and TRBJ1-5, with D possibly matching TRBD1 (5 bases). The V end lost 11 bases, the J end lost 9 bases, and 8 bases lay between the germline ends. The CDR3 consists of 9 residues. CDR1 and CDR2 (germline): SGHDN, FVKESK.

V usage is TRBV11-2 and J usage is TRBJ2-7; the match to TRBD1 covers 12 bases. CDR1 and CDR2 (germline): SGHAT, FQNNGV. J gave up 1 base and V 5 bases, and 3 bases lay outside the gene matches. The CDR3 runs 15 residues. The CDR3 DNA is TGTGCCAGCAGCCTGGGACAGGGGGCTTCCTACGAGCAGTACTTC. Translating gives CASSLGQGASYEQYF.

This chain links TRBV9 with TRBJ2-1, with 7 bases aligning to TRBD2. Germline CDR1 and CDR2: SGDLS and YYNGEE. The CDR3 totals 14 residues. The V and J ends lost 1 base and 4 bases, in that order; junction bases with no gene match: 2. CDR3 nucleotide sequence: TGTGCCAGCAGCGTATTCGGGGGGTACAATGAGCAGTTCTTC. This sequence encodes CASSVFGGYNEQFF.

CDR3 in amino acids: CASSKTGDNEQFF. The CDR3 DNA sequence: TGTGCCAGCTCAAAAACAGGGGACAATGAGCAGTTCTTC. The chain couples TRBV18 to TRBJ2-1; 7 positions match TRBD1. Germline V gene lookup returns CDR1 KGHSH and CDR2 LQKENI. The CDR3 loop spans 13 amino acids. The ends lost 5 bases at V and 5 bases at J; junction bases unmatched: 3.

This sequence joins TRBV27 and TRBJ2-7, with TRBD1 matching 9 bases. The CDR3 sequence is 17 residues long. With 4 bases clipped from V and 5 bases from J, the junction kept 15 bases outside the gene matches. The V gene's germline CDR1 is MNHEY and CDR2 SMNVEV (reference sequence). CDR3 protein: CASSSLPGGQGNHEQYF. The DNA for the CDR3 is TGTGCCAGCAGTTCCCTTCCAGGAGGACAGGGGAACCACGAGCAGTACTTC.

This clone was recorded once. The gene calls are TRBV9 and TRBJ2-3; possible D gene TRBD2, 6 bases. V lost 4 bases and J lost 2, with 17 bases in between. From germline, CDR1 is SGDLS and CDR2 YYNGEE. This CDR3 contains 16 residues. The CDR3 DNA reads TGTGCCAGCAGCCGAGGGGTGCGGGATGCCACAGATACGCAGTATTTT. Amino acids: CASSRGVRDATDTQYF.

The chain combines TRBV18 with TRBJ2-1; 9 bases align to TRBD2. V shed 1 base and J 10 bases; nucleotides not matched to a gene: 8. Germline-derived CDR1 and CDR2 are KGHSH and LQKENI. The CDR3 sequence is 15 residues long. The CDR3 DNA reads as TGTGCCAGCTCACCACGGGCGGGAGGGTCGGAGGAGCAGTTCTTC. The encoded protein is CASSPRAGGSEEQFF.

The chain uses TRBV19 and TRBJ2-7; 7 nucleotides align to TRBD2. Germline V gene data show CDR1 as LNHDA and CDR2 as SQIVND (reference sequence). CDR3 length: 13 residues. The ends lost 5 bases at V and 0 bases at J; junction bases unmatched: 1. The CDR3 nucleotides are TGTGCCAGTAGTGCGGGAGCCTCCTACGAGCAGTACTTC. This translates into CASSAGASYEQYF.

This rearrangement joins TRBV7-9 to TRBJ1-1; D gene ambiguous. This CDR3 is 12 amino acids long. Trimming took 4 bases from V and 4 from J, leaving 7 bases between them. Germline V gives CDR1 SEHNR, CDR2 FQNEAQ (reference sequence). The CDR3 sequence is CASSSSLTEAFF. CDR3 DNA: TGTGCCAGCAGCTCCTCACTCACTGAAGCTTTCTTT.

V is TRBV7-2 and J is TRBJ2-1; 13 nucleotides line up with TRBD2. Germline V gives CDR1 SGHTA, CDR2 FQGNSA. The V and J ends lost 4 bases and 5 bases, in that order; junction bases with no gene match: 2. The CDR3 has 15 amino acids. CDR3: CASSSGTSGNNEQFF. For the CDR3, the DNA is TGTGCCAGCAGCTCAGGGACTAGCGGGAACAATGAGCAGTTCTTC. The full variable domain, in which reference TRBV7-2 and TRBJ2-1 provide the parts outside the CDR3, is GAGVSQSPSNKVTEKGKDVELRCDPISGHTALYWYRQSLGQGLEFLIYFQGNSAPDKSGLPSDRFSAERTGGSVSTLTIQRTQQEDSAVYLCASSSGTSGNNEQFFGPGTRLTVL.

This chain connects TRBV7-3 to TRBJ2-7, with D perhaps TRBD2 (6 bases). The length of the CDR3 is 13 residues. V lost 2 bases, J lost 3 bases, and 8 bases lay in between. Germline V lookup: CDR1 SGHTA, CDR2 FQGTGA. The CDR3 here is CASSLGRDYEQYF. DNA of the CDR3: TGTGCCAGCAGCTTAGGGCGGGACTACGAGCAGTACTTC.

V usage is TRBV7-9 and J usage is TRBJ2-5; TRBD2 aligns across 11 bases. With 5 bases clipped from V and 4 bases from J, the junction kept 6 bases outside the gene matches. The CDR3 consists of 15 residues. Germline CDR1 reads SEHNR; CDR2 reads FQNEAQ (reference sequence). DNA for the CDR3: TGTGCCAGCAGCCTTCTAGCGGGAGGTGGAGAGACCCAGTACTTC. Translated: CASSLLAGGGETQYF.

V gene TRBV5-6 combines with J gene TRBJ2-1, with 7 nucleotides matching TRBD1. Germline lookup yields CDR1 SGHDT and CDR2 YYEEEE. Trimming removed 0 bases from V and 9 bases from J; junction bases left unmatched: 6. The CDR3 runs to 14 residues. This CDR3 reads CASSLGTGVREQFF. The CDR3, as DNA: TGTGCCAGCAGCTTGGGTACAGGGGTCCGTGAGCAGTTCTTC. Full variable domain (rest looked up from reference TRBV5-6 and TRBJ2-1): DAGVTQSPTHLIKTRGQQVTLRCSPKSGHDTVSWYQQALGQGPQFIFQYYEEEERQRGNFPDRFSGHQFPNYSSELNVNALLLGDSALYLCASSLGTGVREQFFGPGTRLTVL.

This clone showed up just once. The gene calls are TRBV10-2 and TRBJ2-2; 13 bases are shared with TRBD2. V lost 6 bases, J lost 4 bases, and 8 bases stayed unmatched. Germline CDR1 and CDR2: WSHSY and SAAADI. CDR3 length: 17 residues. CDR3 residues: CASRARTSGRGTGELFF. The CDR3 DNA reads as TGCGCCAGCAGAGCAAGGACTAGCGGGAGAGGCACCGGGGAGCTGTTTTTT.

This chain uses TRBV7-8 with TRBJ2-1; 10 bases align to TRBD2. CDR1 and CDR2 (germline): SGHVS, FQNEAQ. The length of the CDR3 is 15 residues. With V trimmed by 4 bases and J by 7 bases, 7 bases remained unmatched. CDR3 sequence: CASSSLAGVGNEQFF. CDR3 DNA: TGTGCCAGCAGCTCCCTAGCGGGAGTCGGGAATGAGCAGTTCTTC.

The chain links TRBV5-4 to TRBJ2-3, with D perhaps TRBD2 (6 bases). This CDR3 region has 14 residues. The germline V gene encodes CDR1 SGHNT and CDR2 YYREEE (reference sequence). The V end lost 5 bases, the J end lost 4 bases, and 14 bases lay between the germline ends. CDR3 sequence (DNA): TGTGCCAGCAGGAAAAGCGGGTCCCCAGATACGCAGTATTTT. Encoded protein: CASRKSGSPDTQYF.

This clone was observed a single time. The chain is built from TRBV6-6 and TRBJ2-7; 10 bases fit TRBD2. V lost 6 bases, J lost 3 bases, and 5 bases stayed unmatched. Germline loops: CDR1 MNHNY, CDR2 SVGAGI (reference sequence). The CDR3 has 14 amino acids. The CDR3 loop reads CASRGLAPYYEQYF. The CDR3 nucleotides are TGTGCCAGCAGGGGACTAGCGCCTTACTACGAGCAGTACTTC.

The chain couples TRBV13 to TRBJ2-7; TRBD2 aligns across 9 bases. The CDR3 sequence is 16 residues long. V lost 5 bases to trimming and J lost 6 bases; unmatched junction nucleotides: 14. Germline V gene data show CDR1 as PRHDT and CDR2 as FYEKMQ (reference sequence). CDR3 sequence: CASSPVPPGGRGEQYF. The CDR3, as DNA: TGTGCCAGCAGCCCGGTCCCGCCTGGCGGGAGGGGCGAGCAGTACTTC.